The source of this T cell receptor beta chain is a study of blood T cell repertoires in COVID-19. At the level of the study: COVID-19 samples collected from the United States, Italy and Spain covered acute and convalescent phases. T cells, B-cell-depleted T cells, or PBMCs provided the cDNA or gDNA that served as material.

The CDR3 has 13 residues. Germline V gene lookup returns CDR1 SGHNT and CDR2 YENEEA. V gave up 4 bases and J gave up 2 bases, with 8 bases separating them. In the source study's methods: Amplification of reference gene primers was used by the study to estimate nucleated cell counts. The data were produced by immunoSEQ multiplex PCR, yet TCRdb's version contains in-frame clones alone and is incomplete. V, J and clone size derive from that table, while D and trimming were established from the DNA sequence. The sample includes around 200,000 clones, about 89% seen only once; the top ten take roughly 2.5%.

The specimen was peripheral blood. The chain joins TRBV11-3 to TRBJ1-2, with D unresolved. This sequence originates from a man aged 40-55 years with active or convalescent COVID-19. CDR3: CASSYRVNYGYTF. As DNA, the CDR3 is TGTGCCAGCAGCTATCGGGTAAACTATGGCTACACCTTC.